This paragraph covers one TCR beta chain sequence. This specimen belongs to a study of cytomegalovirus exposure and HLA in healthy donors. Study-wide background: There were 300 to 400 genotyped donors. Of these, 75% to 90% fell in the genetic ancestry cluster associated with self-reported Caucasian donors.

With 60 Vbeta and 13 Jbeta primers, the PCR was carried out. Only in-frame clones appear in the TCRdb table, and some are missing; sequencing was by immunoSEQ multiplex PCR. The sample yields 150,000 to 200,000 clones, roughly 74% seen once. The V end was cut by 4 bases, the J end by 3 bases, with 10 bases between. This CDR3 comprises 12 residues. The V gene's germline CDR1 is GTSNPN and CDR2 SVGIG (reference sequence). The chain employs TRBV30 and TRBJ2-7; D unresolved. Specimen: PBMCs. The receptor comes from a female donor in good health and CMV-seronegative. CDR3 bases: TGTGCCTGGACCCGTATTAACTACGAGCAGTACTTC. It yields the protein CAWTRINYEQYF.